This TCR beta chain was captured in a study of CD8 T cells in Susac syndrome. Sequencing targeted TCR beta in T cells from blood (CD8+ and CD4+). TEMRA cells were FACS-enriched and CD8+ and CD4+ T cells negatively isolated. CDR3 length: 14 amino acids. With V trimmed by 3 bases and J by 4 bases, 3 bases remained unmatched. Germline lookup yields CDR1 LGHDT and CDR2 YNNKEL (reference sequence). cDNA came from approximately 0.5 to 1 ug RNA primed by random hexamers. Amplification of TCR beta CDR3 spanned 54 Vbeta and 13 Jbeta via immunoSEQ multiplex PCR. TCRdb recomputed calls from the immunoSEQ multiplex PCR reads with MiXCR, one row per CDR3 protein. Among about 160,000 distinct CDR3 sequences listed, roughly 94% were seen once.

The clonotype originates from a human donor with multiple sclerosis. The chain is built from TRBV3-1 and TRBJ1-2, with 9 bases identical to TRBD1. The specimen was CD4+ T cells from PBMCs. The CDR3 here is CASSQQTGGYGYTF. The CDR3 DNA reads as TGTGCCAGCAGCCAGCAGACAGGGGGCTATGGCTACACCTTC.